This TCR beta chain was retrieved from a study of blood T cell repertoires in COVID-19. Whole-study context: The United States, Italy and Spain supplied acute and convalescent COVID-19 samples. T cells, B-cell-depleted T cells, or PBMCs supplied cDNA or gDNA.

Germline V gene sequence: CDR1 SGHNT, CDR2 YENEEA. V shed 4 bases, J shed 8 bases, and the junction held 7 bases outside the gene matches. This CDR3 has 14 residues. Per the authors' pipeline: It was from reference gene primer amplification that nucleated cell counts were estimated. Measured with immunoSEQ multiplex PCR; TCRdb has only the in-frame clones, and not every one. V and J calls and clone size come straight from that table; D and trimming were deduced from the DNA. The table includes roughly 250,000 clones, around 86% detected once. Sequencing was performed on peripheral blood. This TCR was sampled from a woman aged 60-70 years with active or convalescent COVID-19. The chain couples TRBV11-3 to TRBJ1-1, with 10 bases fitting TRBD1. CDR3 nucleotides: TGTGCCAGCAGCTCGGGACAGGGGTTACGAGAAGCTTTCTTT. Translating gives CASSSGQGLREAFF. Together with reference TRBV11-3 and TRBJ1-1, the CDR3 gives the full variable domain: EAGVVQSPRYKIIEKKQPVAFWCNPISGHNTLYWYLQNLGQGPELLIRYENEEAVDDSQLPKDRFSAERLKGVDSTLKIQPAELGDSAVYLCASSSGQGLREAFFGQGTRLTVV.